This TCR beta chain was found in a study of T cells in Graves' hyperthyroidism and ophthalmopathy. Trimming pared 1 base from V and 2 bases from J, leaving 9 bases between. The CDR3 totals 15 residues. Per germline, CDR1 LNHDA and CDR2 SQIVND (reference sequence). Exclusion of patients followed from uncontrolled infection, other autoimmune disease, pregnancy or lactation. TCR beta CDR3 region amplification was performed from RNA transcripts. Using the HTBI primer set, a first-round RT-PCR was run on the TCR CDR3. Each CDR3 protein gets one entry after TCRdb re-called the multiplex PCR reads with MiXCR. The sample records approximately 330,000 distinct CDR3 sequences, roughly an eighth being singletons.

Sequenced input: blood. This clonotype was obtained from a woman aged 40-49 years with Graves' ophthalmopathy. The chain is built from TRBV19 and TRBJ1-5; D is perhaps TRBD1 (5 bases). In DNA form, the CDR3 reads TGTGCCAGTAGTATAGTGGGGGGGGGCAATCAGCCCCAGCATTTT. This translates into CASSIVGGGNQPQHF.